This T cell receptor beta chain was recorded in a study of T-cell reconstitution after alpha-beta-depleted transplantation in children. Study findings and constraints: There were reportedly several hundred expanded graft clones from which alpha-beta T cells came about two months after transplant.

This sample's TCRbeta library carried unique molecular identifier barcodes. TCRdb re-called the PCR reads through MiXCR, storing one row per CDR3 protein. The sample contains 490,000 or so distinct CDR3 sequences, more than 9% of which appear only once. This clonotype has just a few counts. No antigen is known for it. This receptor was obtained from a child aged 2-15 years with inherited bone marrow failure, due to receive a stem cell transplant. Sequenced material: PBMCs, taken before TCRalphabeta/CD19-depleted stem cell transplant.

CDR3 in DNA: TGCGCCAGCAGCTTCGGGACAACTAATGAAAAACTGTTTTTT. Translation gives CASSFGTTNEKLFF. V and J are TRBV5-1 and TRBJ1-4, with D unresolved. The CDR3 has 14 amino acids. Trimming stripped 2 bases from V and 0 bases from J, with 5 bases between. In germline, CDR1 is SGHRS, CDR2 YFSETQ.